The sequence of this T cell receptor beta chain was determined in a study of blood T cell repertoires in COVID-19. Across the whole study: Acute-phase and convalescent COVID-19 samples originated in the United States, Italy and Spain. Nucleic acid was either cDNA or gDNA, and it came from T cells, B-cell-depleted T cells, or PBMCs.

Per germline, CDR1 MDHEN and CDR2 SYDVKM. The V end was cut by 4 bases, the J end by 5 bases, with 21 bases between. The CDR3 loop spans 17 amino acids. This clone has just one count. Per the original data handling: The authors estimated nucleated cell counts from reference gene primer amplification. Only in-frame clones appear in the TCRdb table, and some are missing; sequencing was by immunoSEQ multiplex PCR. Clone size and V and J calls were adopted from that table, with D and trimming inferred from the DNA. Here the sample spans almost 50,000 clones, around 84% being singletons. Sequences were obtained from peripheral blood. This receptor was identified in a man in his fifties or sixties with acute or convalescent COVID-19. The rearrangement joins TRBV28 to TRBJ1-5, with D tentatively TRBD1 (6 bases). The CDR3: CASSSRDMMSSHQPQHF. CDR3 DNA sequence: TGTGCCAGCAGTTCCCGGGACATGATGAGCTCCCATCAGCCCCAGCATTTT.